What follows describes a single T cell receptor (beta chain). Antigen unknown. This sample is drawn from a study of STAT5B mutations in CD4+ large granular lymphocyte leukemia. In the study overall: Among healthy controls, a particular HLA allele went with more CDR3 'QG' motifs.

Overall study findings and caveats: The CD4+ versus CD8+ T-LGLL clonality difference may reflect limited sample size.

The assay was immunoSEQ multiplex PCR, and TCRdb's table has in-frame clones only and misses some. The sample carries roughly 34,000 clones, around 80% recorded once. The CDR3 covers 13 residues. V was cut by 7 bases and J by 1 base, with 8 bases left in between. CDR1 is SNHLY, CDR2 FYNNEI, per germline. What was sequenced was CD4+ T cells from blood buffy coats. This receptor was identified in a human donor in good health. The chain is built from TRBV2 and TRBJ1-5; tentatively, D is TRBD1 (5 bases). CDR3 amino acids: CASTRDSNQPQHF. The DNA for the CDR3 is TGTGCCAGCACCCGGGACAGCAATCAGCCCCAGCATTTT.